This T cell receptor beta chain was found in a study of T cell responses to AZD1222 COVID-19 vaccine. Study results and limitations: Spike-specific TCR breadth and depth both grew after two AZD1222 doses. Vaccine-associated CD4 TCRs spanned spike, dominant at 160-218 and 743-854. White British people made up most donors, females outnumbered males, and clonal diversity was possibly underestimated.

CDR1 is LGHNA and CDR2 is YSLEER in the germline V gene. This CDR3 has 14 amino acids. Trimming took 1 base from V and 2 from J; bases not matched to a gene: 2. Clones were read by immunoSEQ multiplex PCR, and TCRdb kept only the in-frame ones, dropping some. This table holds about 200,000 clones, about 94% found once. For this clone: Its specificity is unknown.

The clonotype was recovered from an adult who received the MenACWY meningococcal vaccine as a control. The sample here was peripheral blood, taken 28 days after the second dose of the MenACWY control vaccine. The chain links TRBV4-3 to TRBJ2-7; 7 bases line up with TRBD1. CDR3 residues: CASSQGQGTYEQYF. Written as DNA, the CDR3 is TGCGCCAGCAGCCAAGGACAGGGTACCTACGAGCAGTACTTC.